This T cell receptor beta chain originates from a study of blood T cell repertoires in COVID-19. In the original processing: Quantification of nucleated cells was approximated via reference gene primer amplification. The table came from immunoSEQ multiplex PCR; TCRdb's copy has only in-frame clones and leaves some out. The DNA gave D and trimming, while V, J and clone size come from that table. This table has under 200,000 clones, around 92% appearing once. This clone was observed a few times. This CDR3 spans 16 amino acids. Germline CDR1 is LGHNA and CDR2 is YNFKEQ. V gave up 0 bases and J gave up 0 bases, with 6 bases separating them. Participant ages covered roughly 18 to 89 years across around 25 US areas. Among Cohort 3 donors, those recovered had two negative PCRs, clearance, or symptom resolution.

The origin of this receptor is a young woman who had recovered from COVID-19. The sample comprised PBMCs or T cells enriched from blood (not recorded which). The chain couples TRBV4-2 to TRBJ2-6; no reliable D call. CDR3 amino acids: CASSQDLGSGANVLTF. CDR3 bases: TGTGCCAGCAGCCAAGATCTCGGCTCTGGGGCCAACGTCCTGACTTTC.